The T cell receptor (beta chain) under discussion was sequenced for a study of blood T cell repertoires in COVID-19. Study at large: COVID-19 samples from acute and convalescent phases originated in the United States, Italy and Spain. In each case, the material was cDNA or gDNA derived from T cells, B-cell-depleted T cells, or PBMCs.

Original handling: Reference gene primers were amplified, and this amplification served to estimate nucleated cell counts. Profiling relied on immunoSEQ multiplex PCR, and the TCRdb table lists in-frame clones only, not all of them. D and trimming were read from the DNA, whereas the V and J calls and clone size are those reported in that table. In the table there are 85,000 to 120,000 clones, roughly 80% of which are singletons. The CDR3 has 14 residues. Germline-derived CDR1 and CDR2 are LGHDT and YNNKEL (reference sequence). V shed 1 base, J shed 12 bases, and the junction held 7 bases outside the gene matches.

Sequenced material: peripheral blood. The chain links TRBV3-1 (or the pseudogene TRBV3-2) to TRBJ2-1; 9 bases align to TRBD2. The sequence derives from a woman in her sixties with acute or convalescent COVID-19. DNA for the CDR3: TGTGCCAGCAGCCAAGGCGGTAGCGGGGGCCTGCAGTTCTTC. It is translated as CASSQGGSGGLQFF.